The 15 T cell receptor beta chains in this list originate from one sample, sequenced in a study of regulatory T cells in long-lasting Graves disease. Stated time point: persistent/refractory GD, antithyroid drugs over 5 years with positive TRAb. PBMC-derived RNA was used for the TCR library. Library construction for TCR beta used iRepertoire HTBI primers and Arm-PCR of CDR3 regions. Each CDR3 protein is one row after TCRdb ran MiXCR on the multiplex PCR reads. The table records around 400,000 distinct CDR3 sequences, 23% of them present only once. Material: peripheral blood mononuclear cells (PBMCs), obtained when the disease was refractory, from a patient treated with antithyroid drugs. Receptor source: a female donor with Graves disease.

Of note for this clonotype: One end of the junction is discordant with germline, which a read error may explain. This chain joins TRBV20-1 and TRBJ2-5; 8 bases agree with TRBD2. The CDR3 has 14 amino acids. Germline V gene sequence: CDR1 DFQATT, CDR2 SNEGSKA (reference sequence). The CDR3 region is CSVPDGGGQETQCF. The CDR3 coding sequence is TGCAGTGTACCTGATGGCGGGGGGCAAGAGACCCAGTGCTTC.

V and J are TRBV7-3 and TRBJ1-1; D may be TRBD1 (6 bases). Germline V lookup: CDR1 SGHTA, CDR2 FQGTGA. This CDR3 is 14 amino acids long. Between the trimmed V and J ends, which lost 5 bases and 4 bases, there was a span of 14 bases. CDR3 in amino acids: CASSPTGSVTEAFF. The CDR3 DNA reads TGTGCCAGCAGCCCAACAGGGTCGGTCACTGAAGCTTTCTTT.

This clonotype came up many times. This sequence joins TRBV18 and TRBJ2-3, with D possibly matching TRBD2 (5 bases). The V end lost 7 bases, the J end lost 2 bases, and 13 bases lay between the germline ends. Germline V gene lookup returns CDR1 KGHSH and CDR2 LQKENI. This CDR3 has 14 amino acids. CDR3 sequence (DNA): TGTGCCAGCTTACCGGGCGGGTTCACAGATACGCAGTATTTT. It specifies CASLPGGFTDTQYF.

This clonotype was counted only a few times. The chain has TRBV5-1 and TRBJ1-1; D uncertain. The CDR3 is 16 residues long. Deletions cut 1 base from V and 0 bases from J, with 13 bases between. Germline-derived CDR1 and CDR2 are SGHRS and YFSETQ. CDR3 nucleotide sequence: TGCGCCAGCAGCTTGACGCCAGCCGTTATGAACACTGAAGCTTTCTTT. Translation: CASSLTPAVMNTEAFF. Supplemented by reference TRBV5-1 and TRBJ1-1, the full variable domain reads KAGVTQTPRYLIKTRGQQVTLSCSPISGHRSVSWYQQTPGQGLQFLFEYFSETQRNKGNFPGRFSGRQFSNSRSEMNVSTLELGDSALYLCASSLTPAVMNTEAFFGQGTRLTVV.

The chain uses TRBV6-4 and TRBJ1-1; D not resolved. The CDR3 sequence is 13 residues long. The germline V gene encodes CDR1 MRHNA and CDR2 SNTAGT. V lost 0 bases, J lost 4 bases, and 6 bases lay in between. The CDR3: CASSDSQITEAFF. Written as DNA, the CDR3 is TGTGCCAGCAGTGACTCGCAGATCACTGAAGCTTTCTTT.

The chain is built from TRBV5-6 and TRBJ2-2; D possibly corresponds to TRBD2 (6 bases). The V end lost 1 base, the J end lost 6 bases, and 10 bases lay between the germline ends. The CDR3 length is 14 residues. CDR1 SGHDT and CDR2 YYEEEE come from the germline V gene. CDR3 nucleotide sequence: TGTGCCAGCAGCTTGTATGGAGGGGCCGGGGAGCTGTTTTTT. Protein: CASSLYGGAGELFF.

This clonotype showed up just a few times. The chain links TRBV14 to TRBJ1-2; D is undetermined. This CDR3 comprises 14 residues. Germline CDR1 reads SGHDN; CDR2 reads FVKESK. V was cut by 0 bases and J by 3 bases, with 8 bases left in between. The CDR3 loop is CASSQETAYYGYTF. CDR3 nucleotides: TGTGCCAGCAGCCAAGAGACGGCTTACTATGGCTACACCTTC.

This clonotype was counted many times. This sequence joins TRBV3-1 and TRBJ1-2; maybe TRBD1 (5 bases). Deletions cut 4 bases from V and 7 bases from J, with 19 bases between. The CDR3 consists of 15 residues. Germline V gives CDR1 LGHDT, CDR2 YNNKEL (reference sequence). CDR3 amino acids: CASSLGRQSISGYTF. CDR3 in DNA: TGTGCCAGCAGCCTCGGACGACAGTCTATTAGTGGCTACACCTTC.

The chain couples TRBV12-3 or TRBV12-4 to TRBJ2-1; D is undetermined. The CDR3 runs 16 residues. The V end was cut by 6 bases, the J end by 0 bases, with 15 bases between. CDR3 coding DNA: TGTGCCAGCAGAATCCGCGGCGCAAGCTCCTACAATGAGCAGTTCTTC. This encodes CASRIRGASSYNEQFF.

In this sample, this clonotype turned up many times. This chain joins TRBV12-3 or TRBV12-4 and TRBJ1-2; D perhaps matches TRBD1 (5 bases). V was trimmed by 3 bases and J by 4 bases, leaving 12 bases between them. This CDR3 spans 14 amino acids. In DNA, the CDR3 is TGTGCCAGCAGTTTTGTCTCAGGGTCCTATGGCTACACCTTC. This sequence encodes CASSFVSGSYGYTF.

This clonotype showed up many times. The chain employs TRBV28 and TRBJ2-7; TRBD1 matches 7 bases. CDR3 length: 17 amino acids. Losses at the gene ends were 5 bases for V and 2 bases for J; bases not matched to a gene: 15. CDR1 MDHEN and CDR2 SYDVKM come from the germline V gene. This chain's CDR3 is CASSRIWTGPTAYEQYF. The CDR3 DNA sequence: TGTGCCAGCAGTCGTATATGGACAGGCCCTACTGCCTACGAGCAGTACTTC. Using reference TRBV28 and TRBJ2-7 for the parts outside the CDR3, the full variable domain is DVKVTQSSRYLVKRTGEKVFLECVQDMDHENMFWYRQDPGLGLRLIYFSYDVKMKEKGDIPEGYSVSREKKERFSLILESASTNQTSMYLCASSRIWTGPTAYEQYFGPGTRLTVT.

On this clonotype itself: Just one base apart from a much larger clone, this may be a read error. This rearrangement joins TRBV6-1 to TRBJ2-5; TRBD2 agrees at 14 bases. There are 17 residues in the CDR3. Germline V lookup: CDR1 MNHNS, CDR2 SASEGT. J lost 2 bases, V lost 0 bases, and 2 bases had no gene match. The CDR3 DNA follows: TGTGCCAGCAGTGAAGCTGGGACTAGCGGGAGTCAAGAGACCCAGTACTTC. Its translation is CASSEAGTSGSQETQYF.

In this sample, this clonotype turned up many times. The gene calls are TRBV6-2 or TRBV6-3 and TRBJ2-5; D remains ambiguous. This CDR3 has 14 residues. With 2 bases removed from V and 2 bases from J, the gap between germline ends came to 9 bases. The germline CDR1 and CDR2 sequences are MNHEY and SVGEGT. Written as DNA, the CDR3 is TGTGCCAGCAGTTACGGGCTGGTTCAAGAGACCCAGTACTTC. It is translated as CASSYGLVQETQYF.

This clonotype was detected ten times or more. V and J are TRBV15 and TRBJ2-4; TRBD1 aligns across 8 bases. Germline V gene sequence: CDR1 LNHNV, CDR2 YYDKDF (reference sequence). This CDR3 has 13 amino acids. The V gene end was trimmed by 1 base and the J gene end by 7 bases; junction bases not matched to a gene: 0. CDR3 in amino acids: CATSRGQGNIQYF. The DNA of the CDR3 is TGTGCCACCAGCAGAGGACAGGGGAACATTCAGTACTTC.

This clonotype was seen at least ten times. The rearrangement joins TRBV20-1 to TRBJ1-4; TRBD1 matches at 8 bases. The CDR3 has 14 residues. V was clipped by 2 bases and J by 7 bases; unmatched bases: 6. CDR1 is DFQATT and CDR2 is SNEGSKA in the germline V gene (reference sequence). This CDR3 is CSARSGGAVEKLFF. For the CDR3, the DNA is TGCAGTGCTAGATCAGGGGGCGCGGTTGAAAAACTGTTTTTT.